Given below is one TCR beta chain in context. These data belong to a study of blood T cell repertoires in COVID-19. Study-level information: PBMCs, B-cell-depleted T cells, or T cells were the source of the cDNA or gDNA that made up the material.

Profiled with immunoSEQ multiplex PCR; TCRdb holds only in-frame clones, not every one. The table shows around 300,000 clones, with roughly nine tenths occurring only once. Trimming took 3 bases from V and 7 from J; bases not matched to a gene: 7. The CDR3 sequence is 16 residues long. CDR1 is SGHRS, CDR2 YFSETQ, per germline. The chain combines TRBV5-1 with TRBJ2-7, with 16 bases matching TRBD2. The TCR sequence derives from a woman between 35 and 50 years old who had recovered from COVID-19. Material for sequencing was peripheral blood. The chain's CDR3 is CASSSGGTSGRGEQYF. Here the CDR3 DNA reads TGCGCCAGCAGCTCAGGGGGGACTAGCGGGAGGGGAGAGCAGTACTTC.